Following are 28 T cell receptor beta chains from one sample sequenced in a study of blood T cells in healthy people across ages. With a J-beta primer mix and a sample-barcoded 5' primer, a second PCR ran about 7 to 12 cycles. In TCRdb, the 5' RACE reads were re-called with MiXCR into one record per CDR3 protein. The sample gives 1,500,000 or so distinct CDR3 sequences, approximately 39% of which show up once; 4% is in the top ten. What was sequenced was blood. Source of these receptors: a woman younger than 30 in good health.

This chain links TRBV3-1 with TRBJ2-7; 8 nucleotides match TRBD1. Trimming removed 0 bases from V and 4 bases from J; junction bases left unmatched: 8. Germline V gene lookup returns CDR1 LGHDT and CDR2 YNNKEL (reference sequence). The CDR3 loop spans 16 amino acids. In nucleotides, the CDR3 is TGTGCCAGCAGCCAAGATCTTAACAGGGGGACTTACGAGCAGTACTTC. It translates to CASSQDLNRGTYEQYF.

The chain is built from TRBV4-1 and TRBJ2-1, with a possible D match to TRBD2 (6 bases). The CDR3 loop spans 16 amino acids. The ends were cut back, 5 bases at V and 0 bases at J, with 14 bases in the middle. CDR1 and CDR2 (germline): MGHRA, YSYEKL. This CDR3 reads CASSFLATDSYNEQFF. The CDR3 DNA follows: TGCGCCAGCAGCTTTCTAGCGACAGACTCCTACAATGAGCAGTTCTTC.

There are a few counts of this clonotype. The genes are TRBV9 and TRBJ2-5; 13 bases are shared with TRBD2. The V segment lost 2 bases and the J segment 3 bases; nucleotides outside the gene matches: 4. The CDR3 has 16 amino acids. Looked up from germline, CDR1 is SGDLS and CDR2 is YYNGEE. In DNA form, the CDR3 reads TGTGCCAGCAGCGTCGGGACTAGCGGGGCCGAAGAGACCCAGTACTTC. Its protein product is CASSVGTSGAEETQYF.

In its sample, this clonotype was seen a few times. This rearrangement joins TRBV29-1 to TRBJ1-2, with 11 bases identical to TRBD1. Germline lookup yields CDR1 SQVTM and CDR2 ANQGSEA. Trimming took 6 bases from V and 7 from J; bases not matched to a gene: 13. The CDR3 is made up of 15 amino acids. CDR3 coding DNA: TGCAGCGTCCCCGATACATCCGGGACAGGGGGTGGCTACACCTTC. Its translation is CSVPDTSGTGGGYTF.

The CDR3 loop is CASTLGGQFNTQYF. CDR3 coding DNA: TGCGCCAGCACCCTTGGGGGTCAATTCAATACGCAGTATTTT. The chain is built from TRBV5-1 and TRBJ2-3, with D perhaps assigned TRBD1 or TRBD2 (5 bases each). The CDR3 is 14 residues long. Trimming took 6 bases from V and 7 from J, leaving 18 bases between them. Germline assignment: CDR1 SGHRS and CDR2 YFSETQ. Based on the CDR3 plus reference TRBV5-1 and TRBJ2-3, the full variable domain is KAGVTQTPRYLIKTRGQQVTLSCSPISGHRSVSWYQQTPGQGLQFLFEYFSETQRNKGNFPGRFSGRQFSNSRSEMNVSTLELGDSALYLCASTLGGQFNTQYFGPGTRLTVL.

To note about this clonotype: At one boundary the junction diverges from the germline segment, which might be a read error. V usage is TRBV29-1 and J usage is TRBJ1-2; a weak D match, TRBD1 (6 bases). Germline V gives CDR1 SQVTM, CDR2 ANQGSEA. The CDR3 has 16 amino acids. As DNA, the CDR3 is TGCAGCGTTGATGGGACACAATCCCCTCTTAACTATGGCTGCACCTTC. This gives the protein CSVDGTQSPLNYGCTF.

J is TRBJ1-2 and V is TRBV7-9; TRBD1 might be the D (5 bases). Trimming removed 4 bases at V and 8 bases at J, with 17 bases between. The CDR3 is 14 amino acids. Germline lookup yields CDR1 SEHNR and CDR2 FQNEAQ (reference sequence). The CDR3 loop reads CASSSGLEVGGYTF. The CDR3 region has the DNA TGTGCCAGCAGCTCGGGACTCGAGGTGGGAGGCTACACCTTC.

This clonotype was observed a handful of times. The J gene is TRBJ2-7, the V gene TRBV5-1, with D maybe TRBD2 (5 bases). The CDR3 covers 13 residues. Trimming cost V 7 bases and J 1 base, with 12 bases left between them. Germline V lookup: CDR1 SGHRS, CDR2 YFSETQ. For the CDR3, the DNA is TGCGCCAGCGCGACGGGAATATCCTACGAGCAGTACTTC. Translating it yields CASATGISYEQYF.

This chain joins TRBV10-1 and TRBJ2-1; D is ambiguous. The V gene's germline CDR1 is WNHNN and CDR2 SYGVQD (reference sequence). V lost 2 bases, J lost 2 bases, and 7 bases lay in between. The CDR3 is 14 amino acids. The CDR3 reads CASSEGGAYNEQFF. For the CDR3, the DNA is TGCGCCAGCAGTGAGGGCGGTGCCTACAATGAGCAGTTCTTC.

A single count supports this clonotype. This sequence joins TRBV12-3 or TRBV12-4 and TRBJ2-2; the D is unclear. Trimming took off 8 bases at V and 4 bases at J, with 17 bases between the two ends. The CDR3 is made up of 15 amino acids. CDR3 protein: CASPLWIQSTGELFF. The DNA of the CDR3 is TGTGCCAGCCCCCTGTGGATTCAGTCCACCGGGGAGCTGTTTTTT.

The chain uses TRBV20-1 and TRBJ2-7; the D gene is possibly TRBD1 (6 bases). This CDR3 has 14 amino acids. Trimming took 5 bases from V and 0 from J, leaving 14 bases between them. Germline V gene data show CDR1 as DFQATT and CDR2 as SNEGSKA (reference sequence). The DNA of the CDR3 is TGCAGTGCTTCGTACTGGGACACCTCCTACGAGCAGTACTTC. Encoded protein: CSASYWDTSYEQYF.

This clonotype was counted between two and nine times. The V and J genes are TRBV28 and TRBJ2-5, with D possibly being TRBD2 (5 bases). This CDR3 is 17 amino acids long. V lost 3 bases and J 2 bases, leaving 19 bases between the germline ends. Germline assignment: CDR1 MDHEN and CDR2 SYDVKM. CDR3 nucleotide sequence: TGTGCCAGCAGTTTGGGTCACGCGGGCACCCTACAAGAGACCCAGTACTTC. Amino acids: CASSLGHAGTLQETQYF.

The table lists this clonotype with a few counts. The chain combines TRBV7-9 with TRBJ1-2, with D perhaps TRBD1 (5 bases). V lost 10 bases and J 2 bases, leaving 23 bases between the germline ends. In germline, CDR1 is SEHNR, CDR2 FQNEAQ (reference sequence). The CDR3 loop spans 16 amino acids. The CDR3 DNA follows: TGTGCCATCCTACCCAGGGACGGCATCTTAAACTATGGCTACACCTTC. Translating it yields CAILPRDGILNYGYTF.

This chain connects TRBV25-1 to TRBJ2-3; D might be TRBD2 (5 bases). The germline CDR1 and CDR2 sequences are MGHDK and SYGVNS. The length of the CDR3 is 15 residues. V was clipped by 2 bases and J by 3 bases, with 12 bases between them. The CDR3 DNA reads as TGTGCCAGCAGTGAAAGAGGTATAGCGACAGATACGCAGTATTTT. This codes for CASSERGIATDTQYF.

The chain recombines TRBV7-2 with TRBJ2-7, with D uncertain. Germline values: CDR1 SGHTA, CDR2 FQGNSA. Trimming shortened V by 3 bases and J by 12 bases, and 18 bases separated the two germline ends. This CDR3 region has 13 residues. CDR3 amino acids: CASSLEGPARTYF. The CDR3 nucleotides are TGTGCCAGCAGCTTGGAAGGTCCGGCGAGAACGTACTTC.

V and J are TRBV7-9 and TRBJ2-5; 12 bases match TRBD2. This CDR3 has 15 residues. V was clipped by 5 bases and J by 11 bases; unmatched bases: 12. Germline CDR1 SEHNR, CDR2 FQNEAQ (reference sequence). The CDR3 is CASSQTSGGRNEQYF. The CDR3 bases are TGTGCCAGCAGCCAGACTAGCGGGGGAAGGAATGAGCAGTACTTC.

About this clonotype: A junction boundary mismatches the germline segment, possibly from a read error. The J gene is TRBJ1-5, the V gene TRBV20-1, with TRBD1 identical over 10 bases. Germline V lookup: CDR1 DFQATT, CDR2 SNEGSKA (reference sequence). This CDR3 is built from 15 residues. CDR3 region: CSADPGQGPNQAQHF. DNA of the CDR3: TGCAGTGCTGATCCGGGACAGGGGCCCAATCAGGCCCAGCATTTT.

This clonotype was seen a single time. V gene TRBV2 combines with J gene TRBJ1-5; the match to TRBD1 covers 8 bases. The germline V gene encodes CDR1 SNHLY and CDR2 FYNNEI. The CDR3 sequence is 14 residues long. Losses at the gene ends were 7 bases for V and 5 bases for J; bases not matched to a gene: 7. In DNA, the CDR3 is TGTGCCAGCACCGGGACAGGACTACATCAGCCCCAGCATTTT. It translates to CASTGTGLHQPQHF.

This clonotype was recorded once. V usage is TRBV19 and J usage is TRBJ2-5; D might be TRBD1 (6 bases). This CDR3 region has 13 residues. V lost 4 bases and J 11 bases, leaving 17 bases between the germline ends. The germline V gene encodes CDR1 LNHDA and CDR2 SQIVND (reference sequence). CDR3 protein: CASSNPTGNEQYF. CDR3 DNA: TGTGCCAGTAGTAACCCGACAGGCAATGAGCAGTACTTC. Based on the CDR3 plus reference TRBV19 and TRBJ2-5, the full variable domain is DGGITQSPKYLFRKEGQNVTLSCEQNLNHDAMYWYRQDPGQGLRLIYYSQIVNDFQKGDIAEGYSVSREKKESFPLTVTSAQKNPTAFYLCASSNPTGNEQYFGPGTRLLVL.

The V call is TRBV4-3, the J call TRBJ2-7, with 11 bases aligning to TRBD2. CDR1 and CDR2 (germline): LGHNA, YSLEER. This CDR3 contains 15 residues. V lost 4 bases and J lost 0; bases outside the gene matches: 2. In DNA, the CDR3 is TGCGCCAGCAGCCCGGGACTAGCGGACTCCTACGAGCAGTACTTC. Amino acids: CASSPGLADSYEQYF.

The genes are TRBV4-1 and TRBJ2-2; maybe TRBD2 (5 bases). Germline CDR1 reads MGHRA; CDR2 reads YSYEKL. Trimming pared 2 bases from V and 4 bases from J, leaving 8 bases between. This CDR3 has 14 residues. CDR3 sequence (DNA): TGCGCCAGCAGCCAATGGGAGAGCACCGGGGAGCTGTTTTTT. This translates into CASSQWESTGELFF.

The chain uses TRBV5-8 and TRBJ2-7; perhaps TRBD1 as D (5 bases). CDR1 SGHTS and CDR2 YDEGEE come from the germline V gene. CDR3 size: 13 residues. V was pared by 2 bases and J by 5 bases, with 11 bases between. The CDR3 DNA follows: TGTGCCAGCAGCTTCCAGGGTACCAACGAGCAGTACTTC. It codes for CASSFQGTNEQYF.

The chain has TRBV4-1 and TRBJ1-4; D uncertain. With 4 bases removed from V and 7 bases from J, the gap between germline ends came to 16 bases. The CDR3 sequence is 15 residues long. The germline CDR1 and CDR2 sequences are MGHRA and YSYEKL. CDR3 sequence reads: CASSRDITRSEKLFF. The DNA of the CDR3 is TGCGCCAGCAGCCGAGACATAACCCGATCTGAAAAACTGTTTTTT.

This clonotype was recorded a few times. This sequence joins TRBV30 and TRBJ2-5, with D uncertain. The CDR3 is 13 amino acids. The V gene's germline CDR1 is GTSNPN and CDR2 SVGIG (reference sequence). Trimming shortened V by 0 bases and J by 4 bases, and 9 bases separated the two germline ends. CDR3: CAWSVSRLETQYF. CDR3 in DNA: TGTGCCTGGAGTGTATCCAGGTTAGAGACCCAGTACTTC.

The V call is TRBV3-1, the J call TRBJ1-5; D remains unclear. Germline V gene lookup returns CDR1 LGHDT and CDR2 YNNKEL (reference sequence). CDR3 size: 18 residues. Trimming removed 0 bases at V and 2 bases at J, with 17 bases between. This CDR3 is CASSQEQDTPERNQPQHF. Here the CDR3 DNA reads TGTGCCAGCAGCCAAGAGCAAGACACCCCGGAACGCAATCAGCCCCAGCATTTT.

This clonotype was picked up a small number of times. The chain couples TRBV20-1 to TRBJ2-1, with 9 bases that match TRBD2. V lost 5 bases and J lost 4; bases outside the gene matches: 3. Germline loops: CDR1 DFQATT, CDR2 SNEGSKA (reference sequence). The CDR3 loop spans 13 amino acids. CDR3 nucleotide sequence: TGCAGTGCTCTAGCGGGACTATACAATGAGCAGTTCTTC. Protein product: CSALAGLYNEQFF.

V is TRBV10-2 and J is TRBJ2-6; D could derive from TRBD1 or TRBD2 (5 bases each). Trimming cost V 10 bases and J 2 bases, with 9 bases left between them. This CDR3 region has 13 residues. Germline CDR1 reads WSHSY; CDR2 reads SAAADI. This CDR3 is CAMGDPGANVLTF. CDR3 DNA: TGCGCCATGGGGGACCCTGGGGCCAACGTCCTGACTTTC.

In DNA, the CDR3 is TGTGCCAGCAGTTTCTATCCGGGCGCCGGTGGCTACACCTTC. Protein: CASSFYPGAGGYTF. This chain connects TRBV12-3 or TRBV12-4 to TRBJ1-2; D not resolved. Trimming shortened V by 3 bases and J by 7 bases, and 15 bases separated the two germline ends. The CDR3 spans 14 residues.